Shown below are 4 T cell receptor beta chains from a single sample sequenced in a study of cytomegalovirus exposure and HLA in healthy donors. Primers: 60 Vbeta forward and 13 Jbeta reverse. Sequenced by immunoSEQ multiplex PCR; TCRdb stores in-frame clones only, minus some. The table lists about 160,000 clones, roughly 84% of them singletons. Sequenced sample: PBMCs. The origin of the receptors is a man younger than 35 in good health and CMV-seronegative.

The CDR3 DNA is TGTGCCAGTAGTGCCGACTCGGGAGGCTACACCTTC. Encoded protein: CASSADSGGYTF. This chain links TRBV19 with TRBJ1-2, with no clear D. Trimming pared 5 bases from V and 8 bases from J, leaving 12 bases between. The CDR3 runs 12 residues. CDR1 is LNHDA, CDR2 SQIVND, per germline (reference sequence).

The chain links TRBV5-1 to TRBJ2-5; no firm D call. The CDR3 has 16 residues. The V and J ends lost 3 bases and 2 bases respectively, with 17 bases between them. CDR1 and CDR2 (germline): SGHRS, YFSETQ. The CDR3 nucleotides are TGCGCCAGCAGCTACTCCCCCCGGGTCGATCAAGAGACCCAGTACTTC. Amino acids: CASSYSPRVDQETQYF.

CDR3 in DNA: TGTGCCAGCAGCCTACCGGGAGGGGGAGAGACCCAGTACTTC. This encodes CASSLPGGGETQYF. The rearrangement joins TRBV7-8 to TRBJ2-5; TRBD2 agrees at 8 bases. This CDR3 spans 14 amino acids. The V and J ends lost 5 bases and 4 bases, in that order; junction bases with no gene match: 6. Germline loops: CDR1 SGHVS, CDR2 FQNEAQ.

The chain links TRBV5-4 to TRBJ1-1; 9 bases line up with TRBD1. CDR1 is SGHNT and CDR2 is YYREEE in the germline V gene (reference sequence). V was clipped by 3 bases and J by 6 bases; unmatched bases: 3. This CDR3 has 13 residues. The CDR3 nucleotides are TGTGCCAGCAGCTGGGGACAGGGCTCTGAAGCTTTCTTT. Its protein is CASSWGQGSEAFF.